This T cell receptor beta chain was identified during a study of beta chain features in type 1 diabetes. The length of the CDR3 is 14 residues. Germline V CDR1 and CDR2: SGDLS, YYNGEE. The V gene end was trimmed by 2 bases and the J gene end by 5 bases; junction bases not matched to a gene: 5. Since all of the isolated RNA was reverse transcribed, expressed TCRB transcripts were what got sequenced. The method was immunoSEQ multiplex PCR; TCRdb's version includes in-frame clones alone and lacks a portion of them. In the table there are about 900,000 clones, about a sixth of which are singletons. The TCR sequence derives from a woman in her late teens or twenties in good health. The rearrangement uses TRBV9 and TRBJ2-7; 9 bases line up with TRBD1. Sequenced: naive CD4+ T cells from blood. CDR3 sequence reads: CASSVSGQGNEQYF. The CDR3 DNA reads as TGTGCCAGCAGCGTCTCGGGACAGGGTAACGAGCAGTACTTC.